This TCR beta chain was sequenced for a study of cytomegalovirus exposure and HLA in healthy donors. Findings and limits, study-wide: Cytomegalovirus association was assigned to approximately 160 TCR beta chains. Productive rates of about 90% or about 30% were seen for most TCR beta V segments in an earlier analysis. Later analysis indicated greater clonal expansion among HLA-associated TCR beta chains than among equally common other chains. The classifier was said to identify cytomegalovirus status with high specificity and sensitivity.

60 Vbeta and 13 Jbeta primers were used in PCR. Sequenced by immunoSEQ multiplex PCR; TCRdb stores in-frame clones only, minus some. The sample contains 120,000 to 150,000 clones, around 76% of which appear only once. This clone was seen a handful of times. Its antigen is not identified. This CDR3 contains 13 residues. V was cut by 6 bases and J by 3 bases, with 11 bases left in between. Germline-derived CDR1 and CDR2 are MDHEN and SYDVKM. The source of this sequence is a man younger than 35 in good health and CMV-seronegative. Sequencing input: PBMCs. The chain joins TRBV28 to TRBJ2-5; tentative D call: TRBD1 (6 bases). CDR3 nucleotide sequence: TGTGCCAGCAGGAAACAGGGAAAAGAGACCCAGTACTTC. This sequence encodes CASRKQGKETQYF.